The present TCR beta chain was sequenced within a study of T cells in Graves' hyperthyroidism and ophthalmopathy. Findings and limits, study-wide: Through a model of 13 V-J features, ophthalmopathy was separated from stable hyperthyroidism.

With 6 bases removed from V and 6 bases from J, the gap between germline ends came to 21 bases. CDR3 length: 17 amino acids. Per germline, CDR1 SGHTA and CDR2 FQGNSA. Many counts were recorded for this clonotype. As yet, its antigen is unknown. TCR beta CDR3 region amplification was performed from RNA transcripts. The HTBI primer set drove a first-round RT-PCR of the TCR CDR3. MiXCR, applied by TCRdb to the multiplex PCR reads, yields one record per CDR3 protein. Here the sample spans around 610,000 distinct CDR3 sequences, approximately 15% being singletons. Clinical symptoms, serum thyroxine, TRAb, thyroid ultrasound and orbital computed tomography established diagnosis.

The source is a woman in her 40s with Graves' ophthalmopathy. Sample: blood. The V and J genes are TRBV7-2 and TRBJ1-6; TRBD1 might be the D (6 bases). CDR3 region: CASSPYLGASPNSPLHF. CDR3 nucleotides: TGTGCCAGCAGTCCTTATTTGGGGGCTTCGCCTAATTCACCCCTCCACTTT.